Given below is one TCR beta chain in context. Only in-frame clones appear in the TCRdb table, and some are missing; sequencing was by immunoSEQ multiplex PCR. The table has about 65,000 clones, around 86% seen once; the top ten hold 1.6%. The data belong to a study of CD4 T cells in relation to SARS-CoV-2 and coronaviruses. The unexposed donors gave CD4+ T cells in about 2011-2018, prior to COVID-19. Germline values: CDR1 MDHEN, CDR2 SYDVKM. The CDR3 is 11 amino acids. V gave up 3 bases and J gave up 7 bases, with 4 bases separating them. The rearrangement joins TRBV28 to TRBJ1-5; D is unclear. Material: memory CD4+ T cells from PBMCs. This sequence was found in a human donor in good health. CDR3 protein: CASSFRQPQHF. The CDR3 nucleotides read TGTGCCAGCAGTTTTCGCCAGCCCCAGCATTTT. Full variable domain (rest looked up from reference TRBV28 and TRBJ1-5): DVKVTQSSRYLVKRTGEKVFLECVQDMDHENMFWYRQDPGLGLRLIYFSYDVKMKEKGDIPEGYSVSREKKERFSLILESASTNQTSMYLCASSFRQPQHFGDGTRLSIL.